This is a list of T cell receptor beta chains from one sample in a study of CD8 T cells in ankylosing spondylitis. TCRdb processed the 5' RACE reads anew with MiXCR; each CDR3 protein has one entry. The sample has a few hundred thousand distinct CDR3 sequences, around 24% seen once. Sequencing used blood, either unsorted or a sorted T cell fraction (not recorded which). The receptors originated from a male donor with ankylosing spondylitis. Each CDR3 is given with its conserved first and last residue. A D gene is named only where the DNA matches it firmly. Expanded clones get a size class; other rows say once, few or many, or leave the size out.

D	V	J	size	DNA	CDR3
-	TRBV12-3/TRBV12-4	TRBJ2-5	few	TGTGCCAGCACGAAAAGCGGGTACCAAGAGACCCAGTACTTC	CASTKSGYQETQYF
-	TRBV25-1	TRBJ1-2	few	TGTGCCAGCAGTGCCCCTGGGGTAGGGGGCTACACCTTC	CASSAPGVGGYTF
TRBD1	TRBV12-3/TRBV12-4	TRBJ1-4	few	TGTGCCAGCAGTTCCCCAGGGGGAGAGGGTAATGAAAAACTGTTTTTT	CASSSPGGEGNEKLFF
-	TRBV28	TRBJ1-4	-	TGTGCCAGCAGTCCCCCCGGGGAGGATGAAAAACTGTTTTTT	CASSPPGEDEKLFF
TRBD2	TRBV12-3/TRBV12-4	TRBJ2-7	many	TGTGCCAGCAGTTTATTGGCGGGAGCCTCCTACGAGCAGTACTTC	CASSLLAGASYEQYF
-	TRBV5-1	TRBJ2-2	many	TGCGCCAGCAGCTTGGTTCCGGGAGTGGGGACCGGGGAGCTGTTTTTT	CASSLVPGVGTGELFF
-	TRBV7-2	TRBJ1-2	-	TGTGCCAGCAGCTTAGGGGCTGCCAGCTATGGCTACACCTTC	CASSLGAASYGYTF
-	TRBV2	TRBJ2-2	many	TGTGCCAGCAGTGTAACTAGTTTCGCCGGGGAGCTGTTTTTT	CASSVTSFAGELFF
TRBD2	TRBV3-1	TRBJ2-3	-	TGTGCCAGCAGTCACACAGCGGGAGAGTCCGGTACGCAGTATTTT	CASSHTAGESGTQYF
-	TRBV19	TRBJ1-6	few	TGTGCCAGTAGTATCGGACAGTCCGGGTCACCCCTCCACTTT	CASSIGQSGSPLHF
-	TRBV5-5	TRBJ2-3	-	TGTGCCAGCAGCTTTGGGGCCCTAGATACGCAGTATTTT	CASSFGALDTQYF
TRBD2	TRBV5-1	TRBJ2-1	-	TGCGCCAGCAGCTCTGGGACTAGCGGTTACTACAATGAGCAGTTCTTC	CASSSGTSGYYNEQFF
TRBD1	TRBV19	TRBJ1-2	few	TGTGCCAGTAGTGCGGGGGACAGCCGAATCTATGGCTACACCTTC	CASSAGDSRIYGYTF
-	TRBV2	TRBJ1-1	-	TGTGCCAGCCGCGTAGGGGACACTGAAGCTTTCTTT	CASRVGDTEAFF
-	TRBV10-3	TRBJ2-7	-	TGTGCCATCAGTGAGGTGGGCGCCTCTAGGTACGAGCAGTACTTC	CAISEVGASRYEQYF
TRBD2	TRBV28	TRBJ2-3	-	TGTGCCAGCAGTTTATATGTTAGCGGGAGGTCAGATACGCAGTATTTT	CASSLYVSGRSDTQYF